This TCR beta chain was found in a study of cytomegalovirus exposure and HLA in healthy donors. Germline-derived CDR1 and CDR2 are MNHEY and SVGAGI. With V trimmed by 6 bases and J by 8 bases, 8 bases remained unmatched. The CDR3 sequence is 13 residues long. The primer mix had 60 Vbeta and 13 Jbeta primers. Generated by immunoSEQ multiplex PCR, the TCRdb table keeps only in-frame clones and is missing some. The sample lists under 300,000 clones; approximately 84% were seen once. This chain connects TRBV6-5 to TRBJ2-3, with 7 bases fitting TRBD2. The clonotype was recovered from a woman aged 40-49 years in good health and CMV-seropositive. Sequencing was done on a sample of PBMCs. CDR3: CASRPLASGTQYF. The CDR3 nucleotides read TGTGCCAGCAGGCCACTAGCGTCAGGTACGCAGTATTTT.